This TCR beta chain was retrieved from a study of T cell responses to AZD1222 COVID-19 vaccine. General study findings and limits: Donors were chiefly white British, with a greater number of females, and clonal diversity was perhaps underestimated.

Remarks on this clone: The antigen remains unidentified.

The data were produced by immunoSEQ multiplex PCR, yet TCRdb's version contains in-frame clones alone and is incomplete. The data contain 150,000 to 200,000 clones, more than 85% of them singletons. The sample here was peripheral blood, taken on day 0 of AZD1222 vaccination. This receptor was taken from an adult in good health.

As DNA, the CDR3 is TGCGCCAGCAGCTGGGACAGGAGCGCTGAAGCTTTCTTT. Translating gives CASSWDRSAEAFF. The V call is TRBV5-1, the J call TRBJ1-1; TRBD1 aligns across 8 bases. CDR1 is SGHRS, CDR2 YFSETQ, per germline. This CDR3 region has 13 residues. V was pared by 3 bases and J by 6 bases, with 4 bases of the junction left unmatched. The variable domain in full, with the rest retrieved from reference TRBV5-1 and TRBJ1-1, is KAGVTQTPRYLIKTRGQQVTLSCSPISGHRSVSWYQQTPGQGLQFLFEYFSETQRNKGNFPGRFSGRQFSNSRSEMNVSTLELGDSALYLCASSWDRSAEAFFGQGTRLTVV.